This T cell receptor beta chain was sequenced during a study of identical twins. Whole-study results and caveats: Conclusions were drawn cross-sectionally by statistical analysis, without following the same donors. A lower insertion count was a feature of abundant cord blood beta clonotypes, with no such feature in memory repertoires. Some out-of-frame alpha sequences were shared by twins, and these showed excess low generation probability.

This clonotype appeared a few times. Its specificity is not known. TCRdb itself ran the 5' RACE reads through MiXCR, one entry per CDR3 protein. The sample contains 1.5 million to 2 million distinct CDR3 sequences, 25% to 35% of which appear only once. V was cut by 4 bases and J by 9 bases, with 7 bases left in between. Germline CDR1 reads DFQATT; CDR2 reads SNEGSKA (reference sequence). The CDR3 is 10 amino acids. This chain links TRBV20-1 with TRBJ2-1; D gene unclear. Sample: cord blood. This TCR came from a newborn girl in good health. CDR3 residues: CSAIWVEQFF. The CDR3 region has the DNA TGCAGTGCTATCTGGGTTGAGCAGTTCTTC.